This T cell receptor beta chain was sequenced for a study of shared clonotypes between healthy human individuals. Findings and caveats of the study: The generation probabilities recorded for non-shared clonotypes fell below those of clonotypes shared by all four donors. Estimated richness was generally greater in naive than memory subsets. Naive CD4 clonotype sharing across several donors was about 5%.

Generated by immunoSEQ multiplex PCR, the TCRdb table keeps only in-frame clones and is missing some. Among 500,000 to 550,000 clones listed, about 96% were seen once. The CDR3 has 14 amino acids. Per germline, CDR1 SGHAT and CDR2 FQDESV (reference sequence). Trimming at V came to 5 bases and at J to 8 bases, leaving 7 bases not matched to a gene. Points on this clone: Its cognate antigen is unknown.

The V call is TRBV11-1, the J call TRBJ2-3; 10 positions agree with TRBD2. The sequencing sample was made of naive CD4+ T cells sorted from blood. Indicated subset: CD45RA+ positively selected. The sequence came from a woman under 40 in good health. This CDR3 reads CASSPTSGYSTQYF. The DNA of the CDR3 is TGTGCCAGCAGCCCGACTAGCGGGTACAGTACGCAGTATTTT.